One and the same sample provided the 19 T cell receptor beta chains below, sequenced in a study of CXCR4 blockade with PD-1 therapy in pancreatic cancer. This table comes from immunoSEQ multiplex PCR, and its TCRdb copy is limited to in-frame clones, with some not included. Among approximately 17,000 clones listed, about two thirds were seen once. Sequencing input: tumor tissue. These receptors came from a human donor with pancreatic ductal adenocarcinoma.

This CDR3 reads CAWSEKDTQYF. CDR3 nucleotides: TGTGCCTGGAGTGAGAAAGATACGCAGTATTTT. V and J are TRBV30 and TRBJ2-3; no clear D gene. The germline V gene encodes CDR1 GTSNPN and CDR2 SVGIG (reference sequence). Trimming took off 1 base at V and 5 bases at J, with 4 bases between the two ends. The CDR3 loop spans 11 amino acids.

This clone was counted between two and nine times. The CDR3 protein is CASSRDPGQANTGELFF. As DNA, the CDR3 is TGTGCCAGCTCACGGGATCCGGGACAGGCGAACACCGGGGAGCTGTTTTTT. The chain has TRBV18 and TRBJ2-2; 8 bases fit TRBD1. Looked up from germline, CDR1 is KGHSH and CDR2 is LQKENI. After removal of 4 bases from V and 0 bases from J, the junction contained 7 bases not matched to a gene. The CDR3 is 17 residues long.

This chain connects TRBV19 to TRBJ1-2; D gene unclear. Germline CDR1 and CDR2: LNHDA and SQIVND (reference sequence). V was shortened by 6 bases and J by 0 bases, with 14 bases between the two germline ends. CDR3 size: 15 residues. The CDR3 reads CASSRELAANYGYTF. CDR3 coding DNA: TGTGCCAGTAGCCGTGAGTTGGCGGCTAACTATGGCTACACCTTC.

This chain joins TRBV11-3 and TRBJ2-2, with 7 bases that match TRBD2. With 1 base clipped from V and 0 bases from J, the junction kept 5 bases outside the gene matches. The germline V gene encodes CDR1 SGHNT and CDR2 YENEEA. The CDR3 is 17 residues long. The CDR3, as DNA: TGTGCCAGCAGCTTAGTTGCGGGAGCGGCGAACACCGGGGAGCTGTTTTTT. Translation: CASSLVAGAANTGELFF.

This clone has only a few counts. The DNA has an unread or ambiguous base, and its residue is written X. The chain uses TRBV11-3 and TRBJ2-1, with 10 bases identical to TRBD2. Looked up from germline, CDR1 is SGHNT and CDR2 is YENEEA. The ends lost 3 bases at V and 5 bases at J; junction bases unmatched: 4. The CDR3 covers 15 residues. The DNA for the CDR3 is TGTGCCAGCAGCTTTGGACTAGCGGCTWACAATGAGCAGTTCTTC. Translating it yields CASSFGLAAXNEQFF.

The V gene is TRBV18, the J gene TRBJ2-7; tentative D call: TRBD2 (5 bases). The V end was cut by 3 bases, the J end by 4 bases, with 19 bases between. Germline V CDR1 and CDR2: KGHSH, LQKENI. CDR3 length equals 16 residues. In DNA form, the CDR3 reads TGTGCCAGCTCACCCCCGGCCGGAGACTACCCTTACGAGCAGTACTTC. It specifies CASSPPAGDYPYEQYF.

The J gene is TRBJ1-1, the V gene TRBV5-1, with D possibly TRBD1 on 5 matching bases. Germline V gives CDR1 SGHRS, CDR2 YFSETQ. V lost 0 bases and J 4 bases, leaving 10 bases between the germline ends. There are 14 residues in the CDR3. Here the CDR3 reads CASSLGWGSTEAFF. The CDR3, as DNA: TGCGCCAGCAGCTTGGGATGGGGGTCCACTGAAGCTTTCTTT.

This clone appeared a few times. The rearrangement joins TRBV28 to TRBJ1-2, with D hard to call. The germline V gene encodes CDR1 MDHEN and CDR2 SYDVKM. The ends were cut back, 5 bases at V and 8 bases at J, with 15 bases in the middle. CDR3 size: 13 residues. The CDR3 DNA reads TGTGCCAGCAGTCTTGGGGTCTATAAAGGCTACACCTTC. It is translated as CASSLGVYKGYTF.

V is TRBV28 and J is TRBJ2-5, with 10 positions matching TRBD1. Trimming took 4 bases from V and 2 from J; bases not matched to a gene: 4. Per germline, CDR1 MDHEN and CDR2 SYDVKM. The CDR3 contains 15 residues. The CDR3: CASSSAGQGQETQYF. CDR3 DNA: TGTGCCAGCAGTTCCGCGGGACAGGGGCAAGAGACCCAGTACTTC.

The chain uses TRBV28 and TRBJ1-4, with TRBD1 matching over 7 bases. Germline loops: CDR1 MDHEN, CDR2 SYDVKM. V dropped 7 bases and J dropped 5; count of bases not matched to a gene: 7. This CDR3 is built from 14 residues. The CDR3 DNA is TGTGCCAGCATCTTGACAGGGAAAAATGAAAAACTGTTTTTT. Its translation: CASILTGKNEKLFF.

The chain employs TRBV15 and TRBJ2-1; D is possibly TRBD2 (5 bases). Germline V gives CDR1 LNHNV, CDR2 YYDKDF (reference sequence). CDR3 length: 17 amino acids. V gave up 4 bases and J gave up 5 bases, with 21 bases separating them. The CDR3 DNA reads TGTGCCACCAGCACTCCCTCTGGTGGGGAGAACCACAATGAGCAGTTCTTC. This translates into CATSTPSGGENHNEQFF.

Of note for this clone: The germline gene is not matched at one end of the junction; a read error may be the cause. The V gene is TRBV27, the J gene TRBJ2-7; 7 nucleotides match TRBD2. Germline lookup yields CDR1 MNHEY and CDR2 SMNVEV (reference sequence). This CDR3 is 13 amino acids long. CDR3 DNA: TGTGTCAGCTCCCACGGGAGGAGTACCGAGCAGTACTTC. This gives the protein CVSSHGRSTEQYF.

The CDR3 loop is CASSIEASMNTEAFF. CDR3 sequence (DNA): TGTGCCAGTAGTATAGAGGCGAGTATGAACACTGAAGCTTTCTTT. V gene TRBV19 combines with J gene TRBJ1-1, with D uncertain. This CDR3 region has 15 residues. The V gene lost 0 bases and the J gene lost 0 bases, with 8 bases spanning the gap. Per germline, CDR1 LNHDA and CDR2 SQIVND (reference sequence).

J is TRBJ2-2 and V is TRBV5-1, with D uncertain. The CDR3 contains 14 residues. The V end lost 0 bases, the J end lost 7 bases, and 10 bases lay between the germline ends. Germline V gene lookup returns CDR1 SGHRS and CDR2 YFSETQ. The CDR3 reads CASSLAFGVGELFF. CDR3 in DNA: TGCGCCAGCAGCTTGGCCTTCGGTGTCGGGGAGCTGTTTTTT.

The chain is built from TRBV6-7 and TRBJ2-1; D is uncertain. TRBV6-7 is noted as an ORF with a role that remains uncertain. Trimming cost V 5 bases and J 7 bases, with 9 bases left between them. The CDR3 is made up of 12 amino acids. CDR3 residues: CASSPLGNEQFF. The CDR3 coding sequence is TGTGCCAGCAGTCCCCTCGGGAATGAGCAGTTCTTC.

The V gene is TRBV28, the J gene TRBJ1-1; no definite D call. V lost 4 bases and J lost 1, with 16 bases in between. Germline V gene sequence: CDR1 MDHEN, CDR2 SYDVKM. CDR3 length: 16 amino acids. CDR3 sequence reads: CASSWAWALENTEAFF. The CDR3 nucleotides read TGTGCCAGCAGTTGGGCGTGGGCACTGGAGAACACTGAAGCTTTCTTT.

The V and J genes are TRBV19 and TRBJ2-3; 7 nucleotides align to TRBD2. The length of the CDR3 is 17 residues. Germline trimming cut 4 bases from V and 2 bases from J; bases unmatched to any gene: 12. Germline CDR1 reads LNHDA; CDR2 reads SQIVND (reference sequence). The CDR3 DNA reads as TGTGCCAGTAGTAACCCCCTCGGCGGGAGATTCACAGATACGCAGTATTTT. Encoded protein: CASSNPLGGRFTDTQYF.

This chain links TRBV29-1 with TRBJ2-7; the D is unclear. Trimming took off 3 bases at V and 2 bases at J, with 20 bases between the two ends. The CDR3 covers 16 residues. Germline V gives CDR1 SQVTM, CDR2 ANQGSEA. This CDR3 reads CSVEISTSPTTYEQYF. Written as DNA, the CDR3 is TGCAGCGTTGAGATTAGCACAAGCCCCACCACCTACGAGCAGTACTTC.

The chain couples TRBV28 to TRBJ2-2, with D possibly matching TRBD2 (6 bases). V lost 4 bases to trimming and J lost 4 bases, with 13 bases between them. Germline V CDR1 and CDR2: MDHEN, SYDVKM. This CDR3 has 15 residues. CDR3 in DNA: TGTGCCAGCAGTTCCCCGGCGGGAACCACCGGGGAGCTGTTTTTT. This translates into CASSSPAGTTGELFF. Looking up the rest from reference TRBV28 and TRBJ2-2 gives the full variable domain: DVKVTQSSRYLVKRTGEKVFLECVQDMDHENMFWYRQDPGLGLRLIYFSYDVKMKEKGDIPEGYSVSREKKERFSLILESASTNQTSMYLCASSSPAGTTGELFFGEGSRLTVL.